This entry lists 9 T cell receptor beta chains sequenced from one sample in a study of blood T cells in healthy people across ages. With a J-beta primer mix and a sample-barcoded 5' primer, a second PCR ran about 7 to 12 cycles. TCRdb fed the 5' RACE reads into MiXCR, producing one record per CDR3 protein. Among over 750,000 distinct CDR3 sequences listed, approximately 25% were seen once. The same sample was also used in a study of T cells of mothers and their children.

Sequencing was performed on blood. The receptors here all came from a boy aged 10-17 years in good health.

This chain joins TRBV24-1 and TRBJ1-2; D unclear. The CDR3 is 13 amino acids. Trimming left V 4 bases short and J 7 bases short, with 12 bases between. CDR1 is KGHDR, CDR2 SFDVKD, per germline. The CDR3 sequence: CATSDSLFAGYTF. The CDR3 DNA follows: TGTGCCACCAGTGACAGCCTTTTCGCTGGCTACACCTTC.

The sample holds a few counts of this clonotype. The rearrangement links TRBV5-4 to TRBJ1-2; 10 bases are shared with TRBD1. Germline V gene sequence: CDR1 SGHNT, CDR2 YYREEE (reference sequence). CDR3 length: 17 amino acids. The V gene end was trimmed by 5 bases and the J gene end by 3 bases; junction bases not matched to a gene: 13. This chain's CDR3 is CASSFPGQGLLYYGYTF. The CDR3 DNA reads TGTGCCAGCAGTTTCCCGGGACAGGGGTTATTATACTATGGCTACACCTTC. The full variable domain, completed using reference TRBV5-4 and TRBJ1-2, is ETGVTQSPTHLIKTRGQQVTLRCSSQSGHNTVSWYQQALGQGPQFIFQYYREEENGRGNFPPRFSGLQFPNYSSELNVNALELDDSALYLCASSFPGQGLLYYGYTFGSGTRLTVV.

This clonotype has only a few counts. The chain links TRBV7-7 to TRBJ2-3; TRBD2 matches 8 bases. The CDR3 has 12 amino acids. Germline CDR1 and CDR2: SSHAT and FNYEAQ (reference sequence). The CDR3 region is CASGANGDTQYF. In DNA form, the CDR3 reads TGTGCTAGCGGGGCCAATGGGGATACGCAGTATTTT.

This clonotype was observed a few times. A read error is possible here, since a much larger clone lies one base away. J is TRBJ2-1 and V is TRBV29-1; D might be TRBD1 (5 bases). The CDR3 loop spans 11 amino acids. From germline, CDR1 is SQVTM and CDR2 ANQGSEA. With 7 bases removed from V and 4 bases from J, the gap between germline ends came to 8 bases. The CDR3 spells CSADSYNEQFF. CDR3 DNA sequence: TGCAGCGCTGACAGTTACAATGAGCAGTTCTTC.

In its sample, this clonotype was seen a few times. This chain links TRBV10-3 with TRBJ1-2; D is possibly TRBD1 (6 bases). This CDR3 comprises 13 residues. V was cut by 7 bases and J by 3 bases, with 12 bases left in between. Germline lookup yields CDR1 ENHRY and CDR2 SYGVKD. Here the CDR3 reads CAITGGTDYGYTF. CDR3 coding DNA: TGTGCCATCACCGGGGGCACGGACTATGGCTACACCTTC.

The J gene is TRBJ1-4, the V gene TRBV7-6; a possible D gene is TRBD1 (5 bases). Per germline, CDR1 SGHVS and CDR2 FNYEAQ. The V end was cut by 1 base, the J end by 6 bases, with 18 bases between. The CDR3 extends over 17 amino acids. The CDR3 bases are TGTGCCAGCAGCTTAGACCCCGGGGGGGTACCCGATGAAAAACTGTTTTTT. This translates into CASSLDPGGVPDEKLFF.

This clonotype was observed a handful of times. This chain joins TRBV7-2 and TRBJ1-3, with 9 bases that match TRBD1. The length of the CDR3 is 15 residues. In germline, CDR1 is SGHTA, CDR2 FQGNSA. J lost 2 bases, V lost 5 bases, and 4 bases had no gene match. The CDR3 is CASSAWTGAGNTIYF. DNA of the CDR3: TGTGCCAGCAGCGCCTGGACAGGGGCTGGAAACACCATATATTTT. The variable domain in full, completed from reference TRBV7-2 and TRBJ1-3, reads GAGVSQSPSNKVTEKGKDVELRCDPISGHTALYWYRQSLGQGLEFLIYFQGNSAPDKSGLPSDRFSAERTGGSVSTLTIQRTQQEDSAVYLCASSAWTGAGNTIYFGEGSWLTVV.

The rearrangement uses TRBV2 and TRBJ2-7, with D uncertain. CDR3 length: 14 amino acids. Between the trimmed V and J ends, which lost 3 bases and 2 bases, there was a span of 11 bases. Germline CDR1 reads SNHLY; CDR2 reads FYNNEI. In DNA form, the CDR3 reads TGTGCCAGCAGTGATAAGATGATCACCTACGAGCAGTACTTC. It translates to CASSDKMITYEQYF.

In its sample, this clonotype was seen a few times. J is TRBJ2-1 and V is TRBV28; either TRBD1 or TRBD2 may supply D (5 bases each). TRBJ2-7 matches the DNA end more closely, so the J call is doubtful. The CDR3 loop spans 16 amino acids. From germline, CDR1 is MDHEN and CDR2 SYDVKM. In DNA, the CDR3 is TGTGCCAGCAGTTGGGAACTGAGGGGTACCACCTACGAGCAGTACTTC. It yields the protein CASSWELRGTTYEQYF.